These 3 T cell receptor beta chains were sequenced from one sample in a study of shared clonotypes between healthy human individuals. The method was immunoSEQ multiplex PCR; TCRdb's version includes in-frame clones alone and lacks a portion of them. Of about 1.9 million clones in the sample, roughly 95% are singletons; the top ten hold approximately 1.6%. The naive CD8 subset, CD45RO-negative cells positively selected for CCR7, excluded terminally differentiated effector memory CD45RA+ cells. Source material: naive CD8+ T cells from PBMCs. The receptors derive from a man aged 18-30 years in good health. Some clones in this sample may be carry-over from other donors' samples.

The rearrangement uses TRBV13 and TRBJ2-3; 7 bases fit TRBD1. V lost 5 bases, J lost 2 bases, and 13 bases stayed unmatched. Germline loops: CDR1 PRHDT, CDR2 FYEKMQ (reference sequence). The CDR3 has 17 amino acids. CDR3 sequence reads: CASSKEGQSGFTDTQYF. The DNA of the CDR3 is TGTGCCAGCAGCAAAGAGGGACAGTCGGGTTTCACAGATACGCAGTATTTT.

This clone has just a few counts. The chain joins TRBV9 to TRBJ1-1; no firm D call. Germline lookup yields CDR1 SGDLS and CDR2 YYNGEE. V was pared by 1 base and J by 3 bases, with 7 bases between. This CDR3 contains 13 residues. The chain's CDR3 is CASSVYGYTEAFF. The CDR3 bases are TGTGCCAGCAGCGTATACGGCTACACTGAAGCTTTCTTT.

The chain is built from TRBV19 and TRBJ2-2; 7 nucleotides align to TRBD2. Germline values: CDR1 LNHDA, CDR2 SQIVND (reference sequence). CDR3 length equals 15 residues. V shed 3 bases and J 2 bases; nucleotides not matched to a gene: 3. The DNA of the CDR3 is TGTGCCAGTAGTATTGGGACTACCAACACCGGGGAGCTGTTTTTT. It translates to CASSIGTTNTGELFF.